This is a list of T cell receptor beta chains from one sample in a study of Graves' ophthalmopathy and Graves' hyperthyroidism. Each CDR3 protein is one row after TCRdb ran MiXCR on the multiplex PCR reads. Of over a million distinct CDR3 sequences listed, about 38% are singletons. Sequenced sample: peripheral blood or thyroid tissue (not recorded which). The receptors were gathered from an adult man with Graves' hyperthyroidism. CDR3s include the opening cysteine and the closing phenylalanine or tryptophan. D genes are given only for firm matches. Part of the rows lack a size; the others show once, few, many or a class for expanded clones.

NA,TRBJ2-6,many,TRBV11-2,CASSLSSGTGANVLTF,TGTGCCAGCAGCTTAAGCTCAGGGACCGGGGCCAACGTCCTGACTTTC
NA,TRBJ1-2,few,TRBV5-4,CASSYNSLGDYGYTF,TGTGCCAGCAGCTACAACTCGCTAGGCGACTATGGCTACACCTTC
TRBD1,TRBJ1-2,many,TRBV14,CASSRQGLSYTF,TGTGCCAGCAGCCGACAGGGGTTGAGCTACACCTTC
TRBD1,TRBJ1-2,many,TRBV5-1,CASSLDGTGPGYTF,TGCGCCAGCAGTCTCGATGGGACAGGGCCCGGCTACACCTTC
NA,TRBJ1-6,many,TRBV7-6,CASSARRVNSPLHF,TGTGCCAGCAGCGCCCGGAGGGTTAATTCACCCCTCCACTTT
NA,TRBJ2-7,NA,TRBV5-4,CASSSPGNSYEQYF,TGTGCCAGCAGCTCGCCGGGCAATTCGTACGAGCAGTACTTC
TRBD1,TRBJ1-4,NA,TRBV5-6,CASSFRTGNNEKLFF,TGTGCCAGCAGCTTTAGGACAGGAAATAATGAAAAACTGTTTTTT
TRBD2,TRBJ2-5,many,TRBV20-1,CSAPGTSGTQETQYF,TGCAGTGCCCCAGGGACTAGCGGGACCCAAGAGACCCAGTACTTC
TRBD2,TRBJ2-7,many,TRBV9,CASSVAGGSSYEQYF,TGTGCCAGCAGCGTAGCCGGCGGGAGCTCCTACGAGCAGTACTTC
NA,TRBJ1-2,many,TRBV20-1,CSARRRENYGYTF,TGCAGTGCTAGACGCAGGGAAAACTATGGCTACACCTTC
NA,TRBJ1-1,many,TRBV12-3/TRBV12-4,CASSFRENTEAFF,TGTGCCAGCAGCTTTCGCGAAAACACTGAAGCTTTCTTT
TRBD1,TRBJ2-7,many,TRBV24-1,CATSEAGTGRYEQYF,TGTGCCACCAGTGAAGCCGGGACAGGGCGATACGAGCAGTACTTC
TRBD1,TRBJ1-6,many,TRBV5-1,CASSKGTGQENSPLHF,TGCGCCAGCAGCAAGGGGACGGGACAGGAGAATTCACCCCTCCACTTT
NA,TRBJ2-7,NA,TRBV10-2,CASVEALDGTYEQYF,TGCGCCAGCGTTGAGGCCCTGGACGGCACCTACGAGCAGTACTTC
NA,TRBJ1-2,NA,TRBV29-1,CSVMETVGNTGGYTF,TGCAGCGTTATGGAGACGGTGGGAAACACAGGGGGCTACACCTTC
NA,TRBJ2-7,many,TRBV7-3,CASSPLGAETDEQYF,TGTGCCAGCAGCCCCCTTGGGGCGGAAACGGACGAGCAGTACTTC
NA,TRBJ2-5,many,TRBV20-1,CSARDLQPQETQYF,TGCAGTGCTAGAGATCTACAGCCCCAAGAGACCCAGTACTTC
NA,TRBJ1-6,NA,TRBV6-5,CASRPDRRWSLHF,TGTGCCAGCAGGCCCGACAGGCGGTGGTCCCTCCACTTT
NA,TRBJ1-4,many,TRBV19,CASTAGWDEKLFF,TGTGCCAGTACTGCAGGGTGGGATGAAAAACTGTTTTTT
NA,TRBJ2-5,many,TRBV7-6,CASSFGGAETQYF,TGTGCCAGCAGCTTTGGGGGTGCAGAGACCCAGTACTTC
TRBD2,TRBJ2-5,few,TRBV2,CASSGVREETQYF,TGTGCCAGTAGCGGGGTTAGGGAAGAGACCCAGTACTTC
NA,TRBJ1-2,few,TRBV2,CASSGRGYTF,TGTGCCAGCAGCGGGAGGGGCTACACCTTC
NA,TRBJ2-7,many,TRBV29-1,CSVVNPRTDAYEQYF,TGCAGCGTTGTTAACCCCAGGACCGATGCCTACGAGCAGTACTTC
NA,TRBJ2-3,NA,TRBV11-2,CASSLGGANTQYF,TGTGCCAGCAGCTTAGGTGGTGCAAATACGCAGTATTTT
NA,TRBJ2-7,many,TRBV7-2,CASSLESVQDYEQYF,TGTGCCAGCAGCCTGGAATCAGTTCAGGACTACGAGCAGTACTTC
NA,TRBJ2-6,many,TRBV15,CATSRDGLSGANVLTF,TGTGCCACCAGCAGAGATGGACTATCTGGGGCCAACGTCCTGACTTTC
NA,TRBJ1-5,once,TRBV4-2,CASSQVGVGFSNQPQHF,TGTGCCAGCAGCCAAGTCGGGGTGGGATTTAGCAATCAGCCCCAGCATTTT
NA,TRBJ1-4,NA,TRBV4-3,CASSQDGGRYEKLFF,TGCGCCAGCAGCCAAGATGGGGGCCGTTATGAAAAACTGTTTTTT
NA,TRBJ2-7,NA,TRBV28,CASSPYIGYEQYF,TGTGCCAGCAGTCCTTATATAGGGTACGAGCAGTACTTC
NA,TRBJ2-7,NA,TRBV6-2/TRBV6-3,CAIGAGTLYYEQYF,TGTGCCATCGGAGCCGGGACATTGTATTACGAGCAGTACTTC
NA,TRBJ2-5,NA,TRBV11-2,CASSLALGRSEETQYF,TGTGCCAGCAGCTTAGCTCTTGGGCGGAGCGAAGAGACCCAGTACTTC
NA,TRBJ2-5,NA,TRBV25-1,CASREGLQETQYF,TGTGCCAGCCGAGAAGGGCTTCAAGAGACCCAGTACTTC
NA,TRBJ2-7,NA,TRBV12-3/TRBV12-4,CASSLDLTPYEQYF,TGTGCCAGCAGTCTGGACTTGACCCCCTACGAGCAGTACTTC
TRBD1,TRBJ1-1,NA,TRBV29-1,CSATTGGRNTEAFF,TGCAGCGCCACGACAGGGGGTAGGAACACTGAAGCTTTCTTT
NA,TRBJ2-5,many,TRBV7-9,CASTNSRTTSRAQETQYF,TGTGCCAGCACAAACTCCCGAACAACGTCCAGGGCTCAAGAGACCCAGTACTTC
NA,TRBJ1-2,NA,TRBV15,CATSRVGVKSYGYTF,TGTGCCACCAGCAGAGTTGGGGTAAAGAGCTATGGCTACACCTTC
NA,TRBJ2-2,many,TRBV10-3,CAISEPTTSRRYTGELFF,TGTGCCATCAGTGAGCCGACTACTAGCCGCCGTTACACCGGGGAGCTGTTTTTT
TRBD1,TRBJ1-1,many,TRBV24-1,CATSDTRQGAAFF,TGTGCCACCAGTGATACCCGACAGGGCGCAGCTTTCTTT
NA,TRBJ1-2,NA,TRBV11-1,CASSFDRSTYGYTF,TGTGCCAGCAGCTTCGACAGAAGTACCTATGGCTACACCTTC
TRBD2,TRBJ2-5,many,TRBV20-1,CSAGRSVRETQYF,TGCAGTGCCGGGAGGAGTGTCAGGGAGACCCAGTACTTC
TRBD1,TRBJ1-1,many,TRBV5-1,CASSPRPGTGRGTEAFF,TGCGCCAGCAGCCCCCGTCCCGGGACAGGGAGGGGGACTGAAGCTTTCTTT
NA,TRBJ2-7,few,TRBV7-6,CASSLEPRANDEQYF,TGTGCCAGCAGCTTAGAGCCGCGGGCGAACGACGAGCAGTACTTC
NA,TRBJ2-3,NA,TRBV4-1,CASSQEPGLNTDTQYF,TGCGCCAGCAGCCAAGAGCCGGGACTTAACACAGATACGCAGTATTTT
NA,TRBJ2-1,many,TRBV5-8,CASSSRDTEQFF,TGTGCCAGCAGCTCCCGGGACACTGAGCAGTTCTTC
TRBD2,TRBJ2-7,NA,TRBV7-9,CASSLGSGIIYEQYF,TGTGCCAGCAGCTTAGGTAGCGGGATAATTTACGAGCAGTACTTC
NA,TRBJ1-5,few,TRBV19,CASSHTPSALGLF,TGTGCCAGTAGCCATACTCCCTCGGCACTTGGGCTTTTT
TRBD2,TRBJ2-1,NA,TRBV7-3,CASSSIPLSLAGGPADEQFF,TGTGCCAGCAGCTCAATACCCCTATCTCTAGCGGGAGGGCCAGCAGATGAGCAGTTCTTC
NA,TRBJ2-7,NA,TRBV10-3,CAISTVRQSYEQYF,TGTGCCATCAGCACAGTCAGACAGAGCTACGAGCAGTACTTC
NA,TRBJ1-2,NA,TRBV2,CASSQENIYGYTF,TGTGCCAGCAGTCAGGAGAATATTTATGGCTACACCTTC